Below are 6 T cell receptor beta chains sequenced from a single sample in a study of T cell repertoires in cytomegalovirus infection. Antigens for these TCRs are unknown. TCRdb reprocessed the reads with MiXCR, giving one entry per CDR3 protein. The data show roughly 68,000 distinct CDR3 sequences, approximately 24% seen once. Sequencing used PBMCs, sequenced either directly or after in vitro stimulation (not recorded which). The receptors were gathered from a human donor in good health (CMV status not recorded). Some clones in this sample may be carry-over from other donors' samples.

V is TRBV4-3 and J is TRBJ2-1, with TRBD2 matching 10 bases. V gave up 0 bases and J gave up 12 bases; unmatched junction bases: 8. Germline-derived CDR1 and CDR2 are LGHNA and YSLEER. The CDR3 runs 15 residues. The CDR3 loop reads CASSQDRLAGARQFF. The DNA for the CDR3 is TGCGCCAGCAGCCAAGATCGCCTAGCGGGAGCAAGGCAGTTCTTC.

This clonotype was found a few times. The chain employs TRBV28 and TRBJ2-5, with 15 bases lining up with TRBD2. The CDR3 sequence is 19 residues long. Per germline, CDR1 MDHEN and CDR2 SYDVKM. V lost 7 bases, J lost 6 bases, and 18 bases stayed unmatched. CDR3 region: CASTQFTFGTSGRLKTQYF. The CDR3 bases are TGTGCCAGCACCCAATTTACCTTTGGGACTAGCGGGAGGCTAAAGACCCAGTACTTC.

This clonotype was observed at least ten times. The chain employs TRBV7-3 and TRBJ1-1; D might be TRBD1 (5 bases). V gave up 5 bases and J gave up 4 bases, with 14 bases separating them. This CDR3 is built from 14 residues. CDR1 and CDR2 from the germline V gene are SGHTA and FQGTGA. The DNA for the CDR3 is TGTGCCAGCAGCCCGTCGGGGGTGGGCACTGAAGCTTTCTTT. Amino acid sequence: CASSPSGVGTEAFF. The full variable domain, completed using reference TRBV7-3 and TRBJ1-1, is GAGVSQTPSNKVTEKGKYVELRCDPISGHTALYWYRQSLGQGPEFLIYFQGTGAADDSGLPNDRFFAVRPEGSVSTLKIQRTERGDSAVYLCASSPSGVGTEAFFGQGTRLTVV.

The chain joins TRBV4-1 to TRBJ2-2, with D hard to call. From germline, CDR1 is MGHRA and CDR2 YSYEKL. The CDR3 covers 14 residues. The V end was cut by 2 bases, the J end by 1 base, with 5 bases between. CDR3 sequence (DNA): TGCGCCAGCAGCCAACAGAAGAACACCGGGGAGCTGTTTTTT. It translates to CASSQQKNTGELFF.

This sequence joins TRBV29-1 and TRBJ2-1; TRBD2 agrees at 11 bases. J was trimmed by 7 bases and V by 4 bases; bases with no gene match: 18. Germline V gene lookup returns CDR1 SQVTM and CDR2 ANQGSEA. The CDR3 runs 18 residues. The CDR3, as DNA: TGCAGCGTTGTAGGTGTAGCGGGAGGGGGGGGCCTAGGAAATGAGCAGTTCTTC. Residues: CSVVGVAGGGGLGNEQFF.

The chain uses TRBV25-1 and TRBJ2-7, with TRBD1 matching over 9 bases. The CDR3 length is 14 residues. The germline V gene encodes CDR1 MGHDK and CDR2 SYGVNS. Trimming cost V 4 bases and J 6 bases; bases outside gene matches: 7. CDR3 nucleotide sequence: TGTGCCAGCAGTGCTCAGGGACAGGGAGGCGAGCAGTACGTC. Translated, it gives CASSAQGQGGEQYV.